What follows describes a single TCR beta chain. The antigen is not known. The investigators amplified TCR beta CDR3 regions from RNA transcripts. A first-round RT-PCR of the TCR CDR3 used the HTBI primer set. TCRdb fed the multiplex PCR reads into MiXCR, producing one record per CDR3 protein. The sample has about 660,000 distinct CDR3 sequences, just under 45% seen once; the top ten hold less than 9%. This entry belongs to a study of T cells in Graves' hyperthyroidism and ophthalmopathy. Study results and limitations: Separation of ophthalmopathy from stable hyperthyroidism was achieved by a 13 V-J model.

The CDR3 sequence is 13 residues long. Trimming left V 5 bases short and J 6 bases short, with 13 bases between. Germline V gives CDR1 MNHNS, CDR2 SASEGT. V usage is TRBV6-1 and J usage is TRBJ1-2; D may be TRBD1 (6 bases). The sequence was obtained from an adult man with Graves' disease, either hyperthyroidism or ophthalmopathy (not recorded which). Sequencing input: peripheral blood or thyroid tissue (not recorded which). The CDR3 region is CASSLSRDNGYTF. For the CDR3, the DNA is TGTGCCAGCAGTTTAAGCAGGGACAATGGCTACACCTTC.